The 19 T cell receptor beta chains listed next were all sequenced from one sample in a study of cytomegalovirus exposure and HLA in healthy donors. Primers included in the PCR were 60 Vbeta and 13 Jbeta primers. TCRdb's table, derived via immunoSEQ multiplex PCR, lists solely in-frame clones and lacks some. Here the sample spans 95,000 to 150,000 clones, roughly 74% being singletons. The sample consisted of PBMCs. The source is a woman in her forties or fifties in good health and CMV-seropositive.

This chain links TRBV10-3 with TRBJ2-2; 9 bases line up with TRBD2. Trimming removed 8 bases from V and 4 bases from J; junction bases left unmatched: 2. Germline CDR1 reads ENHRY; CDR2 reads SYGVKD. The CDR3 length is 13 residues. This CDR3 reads CAIASGVTGELFF. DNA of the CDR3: TGTGCCATCGCTAGCGGGGTCACCGGGGAGCTGTTTTTT.

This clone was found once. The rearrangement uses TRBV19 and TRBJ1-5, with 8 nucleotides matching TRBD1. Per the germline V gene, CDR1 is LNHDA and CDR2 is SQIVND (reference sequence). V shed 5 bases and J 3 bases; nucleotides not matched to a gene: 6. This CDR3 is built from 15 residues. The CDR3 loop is CASSYWTGYNQPQHF. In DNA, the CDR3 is TGTGCCAGTAGTTATTGGACAGGGTACAATCAGCCCCAGCATTTT. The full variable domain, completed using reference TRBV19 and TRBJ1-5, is DGGITQSPKYLFRKEGQNVTLSCEQNLNHDAMYWYRQDPGQGLRLIYYSQIVNDFQKGDIAEGYSVSREKKESFPLTVTSAQKNPTAFYLCASSYWTGYNQPQHFGDGTRLSIL.

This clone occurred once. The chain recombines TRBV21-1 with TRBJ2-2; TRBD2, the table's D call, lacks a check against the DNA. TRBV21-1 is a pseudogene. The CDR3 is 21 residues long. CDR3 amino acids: CASSKVWRTSGSPVRTGELFF. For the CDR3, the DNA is TGTGCCAGCAGCAAAGTATGGCGGACTAGCGGGTCCCCAGTTAGGACCGGGGAGCTGTTTTTT.

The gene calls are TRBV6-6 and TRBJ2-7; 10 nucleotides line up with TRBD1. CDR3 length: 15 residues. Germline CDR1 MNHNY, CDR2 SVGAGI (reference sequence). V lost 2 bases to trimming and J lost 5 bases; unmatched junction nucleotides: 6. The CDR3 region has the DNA TGTGCCAGCAGTTACCCCGACGGGACAGGGGACGAGCAGTACTTC. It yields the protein CASSYPDGTGDEQYF.

The CDR3 region has the DNA TGTGCCAGCAGTGATTCAGACCTCAGGGGGCGCGGGGAGACCCAGTACTTC. This encodes CASSDSDLRGRGETQYF. The chain links TRBV25-1 to TRBJ2-5, with 8 bases identical to TRBD1. The trim removed 3 bases at V and 5 bases at J, leaving 14 bases unmatched. This CDR3 is built from 17 residues. CDR1 and CDR2 (germline): MGHDK, SYGVNS. Full variable domain (missing parts from reference TRBV25-1 and TRBJ2-5): EADIYQTPRYLVIGTGKKITLECSQTMGHDKMYWYQQDPGMELHLIHYSYGVNSTEKGDLSSESTVSRIRTEHFPLTLESARPSHTSQYLCASSDSDLRGRGETQYFGPGTRLLVL.

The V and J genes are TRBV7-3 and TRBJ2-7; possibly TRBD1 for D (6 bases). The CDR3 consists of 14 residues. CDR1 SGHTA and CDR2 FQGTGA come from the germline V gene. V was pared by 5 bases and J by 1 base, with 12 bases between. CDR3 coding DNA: TGTGCCAGCAGCCCAGACAGGCAATCCTACGAGCAGTACTTC. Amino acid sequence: CASSPDRQSYEQYF. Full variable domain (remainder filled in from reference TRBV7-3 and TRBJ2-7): GAGVSQTPSNKVTEKGKYVELRCDPISGHTALYWYRQSLGQGPEFLIYFQGTGAADDSGLPNDRFFAVRPEGSVSTLKIQRTERGDSAVYLCASSPDRQSYEQYFGPGTRLTVT.

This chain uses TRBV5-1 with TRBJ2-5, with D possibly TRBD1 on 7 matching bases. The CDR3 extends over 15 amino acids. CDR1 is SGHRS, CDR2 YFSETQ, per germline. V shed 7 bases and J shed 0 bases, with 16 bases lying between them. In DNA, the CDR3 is TGCGCCAGCGCTATACCCAGGGGGGACCAAGAGACCCAGTACTTC. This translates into CASAIPRGDQETQYF.

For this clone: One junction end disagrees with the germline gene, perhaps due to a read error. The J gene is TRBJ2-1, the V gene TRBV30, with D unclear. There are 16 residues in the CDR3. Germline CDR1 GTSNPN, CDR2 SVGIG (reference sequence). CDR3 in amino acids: CARSVWASPGYNEQFF. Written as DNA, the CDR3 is TGTGCCCGGAGTGTGTGGGCGTCACCTGGCTACAATGAGCAGTTCTTC.

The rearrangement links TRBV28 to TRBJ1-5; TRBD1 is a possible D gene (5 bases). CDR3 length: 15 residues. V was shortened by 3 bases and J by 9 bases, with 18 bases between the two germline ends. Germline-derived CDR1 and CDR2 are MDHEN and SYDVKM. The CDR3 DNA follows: TGTGCCAGCAGTTTCAGGTCGGGGGGTGTAGGGCCCCAGCATTTT. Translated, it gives CASSFRSGGVGPQHF.

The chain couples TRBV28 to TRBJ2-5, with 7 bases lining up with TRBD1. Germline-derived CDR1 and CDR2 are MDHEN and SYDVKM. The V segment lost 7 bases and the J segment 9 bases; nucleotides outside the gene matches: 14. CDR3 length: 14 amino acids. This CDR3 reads CASNPKRTGPAQYF. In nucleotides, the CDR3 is TGTGCCAGCAATCCTAAGAGGACAGGCCCGGCCCAGTACTTC.

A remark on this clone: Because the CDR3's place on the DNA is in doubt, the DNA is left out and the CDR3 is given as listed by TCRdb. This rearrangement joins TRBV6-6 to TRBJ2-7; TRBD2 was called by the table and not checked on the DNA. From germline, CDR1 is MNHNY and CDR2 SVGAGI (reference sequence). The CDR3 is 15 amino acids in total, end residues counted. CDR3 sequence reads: CASSFGNGGSYEQYF.

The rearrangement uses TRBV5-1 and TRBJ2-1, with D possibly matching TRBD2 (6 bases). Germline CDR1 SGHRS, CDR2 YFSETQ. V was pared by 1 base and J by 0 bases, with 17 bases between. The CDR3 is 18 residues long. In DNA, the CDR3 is TGCGCCAGCAGCTTGCCCATTGTGGCGGGGAGCTCCTACAATGAGCAGTTCTTC. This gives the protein CASSLPIVAGSSYNEQFF.

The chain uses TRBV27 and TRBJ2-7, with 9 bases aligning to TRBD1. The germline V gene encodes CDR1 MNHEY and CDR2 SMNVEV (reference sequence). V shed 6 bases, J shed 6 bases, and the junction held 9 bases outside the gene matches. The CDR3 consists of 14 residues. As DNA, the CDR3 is TGTGCCAGCAGCCTGGTGGGACAGGGATTCGAGCAGTACTTC. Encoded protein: CASSLVGQGFEQYF.

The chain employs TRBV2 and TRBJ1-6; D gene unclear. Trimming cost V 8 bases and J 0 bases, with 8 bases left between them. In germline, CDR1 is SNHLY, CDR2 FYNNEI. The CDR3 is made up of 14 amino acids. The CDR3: CASLLSSYNSPLHF. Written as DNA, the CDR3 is TGTGCCAGCCTCCTGAGCTCCTATAATTCACCCCTCCACTTT.

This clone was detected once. The CDR3, as DNA: TGTGCCAGCTCACCAGGACTAGCGGAGACCTACGAGCAGTACTTC. Encoded protein: CASSPGLAETYEQYF. The chain has TRBV18 and TRBJ2-7, with 10 bases fitting TRBD2. CDR1 is KGHSH, CDR2 LQKENI, per germline. This CDR3 is 15 amino acids long. V was clipped by 2 bases and J by 2 bases; unmatched bases: 3.

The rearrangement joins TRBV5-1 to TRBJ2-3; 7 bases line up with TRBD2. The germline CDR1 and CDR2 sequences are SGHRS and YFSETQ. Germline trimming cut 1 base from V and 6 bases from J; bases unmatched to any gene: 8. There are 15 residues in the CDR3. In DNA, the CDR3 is TGCGCCAGCAGCTTGAATTGGGGGGAGGGGGATACGCAGTATTTT. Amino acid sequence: CASSLNWGEGDTQYF.

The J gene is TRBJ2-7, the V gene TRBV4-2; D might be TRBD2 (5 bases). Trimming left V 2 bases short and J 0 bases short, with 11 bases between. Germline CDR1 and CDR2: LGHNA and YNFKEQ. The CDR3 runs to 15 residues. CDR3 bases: TGTGCCAGCAGCCAACGGGTCGGGAACTCCTACGAGCAGTACTTC. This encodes CASSQRVGNSYEQYF.

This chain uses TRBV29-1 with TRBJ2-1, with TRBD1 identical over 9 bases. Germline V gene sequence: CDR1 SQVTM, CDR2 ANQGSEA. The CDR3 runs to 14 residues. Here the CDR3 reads CSSIRGQGVAEQFF. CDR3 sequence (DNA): TGCAGTTCCATACGGGGACAGGGAGTCGCTGAGCAGTTCTTC.

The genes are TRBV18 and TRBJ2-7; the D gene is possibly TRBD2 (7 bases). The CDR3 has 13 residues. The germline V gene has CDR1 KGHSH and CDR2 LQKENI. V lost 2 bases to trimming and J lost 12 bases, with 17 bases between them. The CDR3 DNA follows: TGTGCCAGCTCACCAGACAATCCGGGGGGCTTGTACTTC. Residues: CASSPDNPGGLYF. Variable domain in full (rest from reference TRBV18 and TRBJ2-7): NAGVMQNPRHLVRRRGQEARLRCSPMKGHSHVYWYRQLPEEGLKFMVYLQKENIIDESGMPKERFSAEFPKEGPSILRIQQVVRGDSAAYFCASSPDNPGGLYFGPGTRLTVT.